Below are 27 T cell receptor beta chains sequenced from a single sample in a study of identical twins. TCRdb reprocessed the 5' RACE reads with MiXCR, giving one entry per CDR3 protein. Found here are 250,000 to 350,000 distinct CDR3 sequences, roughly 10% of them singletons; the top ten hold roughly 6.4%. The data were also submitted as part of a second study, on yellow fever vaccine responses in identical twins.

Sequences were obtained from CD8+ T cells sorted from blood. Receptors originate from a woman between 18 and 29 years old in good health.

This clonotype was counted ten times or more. CDR3 in DNA: TGTGCCAGCAGCCAAGACCCGGGGGGACTAGCGACCAATGAGCAGTTCTTC. It specifies CASSQDPGGLATNEQFF. The gene calls are TRBV4-2 and TRBJ2-1; TRBD2 matches 10 bases. CDR3 length: 17 residues. Per germline, CDR1 LGHNA and CDR2 YNFKEQ. V lost 0 bases, J lost 6 bases, and 8 bases stayed unmatched.

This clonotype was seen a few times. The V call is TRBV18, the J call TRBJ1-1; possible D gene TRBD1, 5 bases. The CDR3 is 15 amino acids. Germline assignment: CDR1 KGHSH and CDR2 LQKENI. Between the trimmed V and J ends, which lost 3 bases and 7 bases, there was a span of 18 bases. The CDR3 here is CASSPSPSGTVEAFF. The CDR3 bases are TGTGCCAGCTCACCTTCACCATCGGGGACGGTTGAAGCTTTCTTT. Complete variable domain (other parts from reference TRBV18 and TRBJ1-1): NAGVMQNPRHLVRRRGQEARLRCSPMKGHSHVYWYRQLPEEGLKFMVYLQKENIIDESGMPKERFSAEFPKEGPSILRIQQVVRGDSAAYFCASSPSPSGTVEAFFGQGTRLTVV.

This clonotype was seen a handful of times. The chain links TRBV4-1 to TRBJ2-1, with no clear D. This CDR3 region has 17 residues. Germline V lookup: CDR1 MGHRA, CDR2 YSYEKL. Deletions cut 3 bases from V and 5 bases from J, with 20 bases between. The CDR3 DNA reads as TGCGCCAGCAGCCACACCTCGGACGGATACTTGGACAATGAGCAGTTCTTC. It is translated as CASSHTSDGYLDNEQFF.

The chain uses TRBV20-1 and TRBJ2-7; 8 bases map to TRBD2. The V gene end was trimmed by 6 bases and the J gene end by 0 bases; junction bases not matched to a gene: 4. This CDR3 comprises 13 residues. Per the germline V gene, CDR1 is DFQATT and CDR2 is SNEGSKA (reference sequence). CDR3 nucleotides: TGCAGTGCCTTACTAGCGGCCTCCTACGAGCAGTACTTC. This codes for CSALLAASYEQYF.

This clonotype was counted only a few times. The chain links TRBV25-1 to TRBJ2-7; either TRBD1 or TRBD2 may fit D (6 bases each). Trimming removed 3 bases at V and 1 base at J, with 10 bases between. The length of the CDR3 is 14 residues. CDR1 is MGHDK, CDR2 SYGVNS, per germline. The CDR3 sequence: CASSDGGLSYEQYF. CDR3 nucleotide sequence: TGTGCCAGCAGTGATGGGGGGCTGTCCTACGAGCAGTACTTC.

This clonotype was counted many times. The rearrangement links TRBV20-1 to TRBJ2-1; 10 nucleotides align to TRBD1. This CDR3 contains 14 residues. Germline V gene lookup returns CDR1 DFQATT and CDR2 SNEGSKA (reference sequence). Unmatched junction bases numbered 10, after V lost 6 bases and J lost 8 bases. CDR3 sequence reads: CSARRQGAVDEQFF. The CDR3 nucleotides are TGCAGTGCCCGCCGACAGGGGGCTGTCGATGAGCAGTTCTTC.

The DNA of the CDR3 is TGTGCCAGTAGTATAGGTGAACAGCTTCGGGAGACCCAGTACTTC. Encoded protein: CASSIGEQLRETQYF. V is TRBV19 and J is TRBJ2-5; no definite D call. V lost 1 base and J lost 5, with 14 bases in between. The CDR3 runs 15 residues. Per germline, CDR1 LNHDA and CDR2 SQIVND (reference sequence).

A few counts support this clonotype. In nucleotides, the CDR3 is TGTGCCAGCAGCCCCTACCCGACTAGCGGGGGGGTCCCGGGCAATGAGCAGTTCTTC. Residues: CASSPYPTSGGVPGNEQFF. V usage is TRBV11-2 and J usage is TRBJ2-1; TRBD2 aligns across 14 bases. V trimming: 5 bases; J trimming: 6 bases; junction bases outside the gene matches: 15. CDR1 is SGHAT and CDR2 is FQNNGV in the germline V gene. CDR3 length: 19 amino acids. The whole variable domain, filled in from reference TRBV11-2 and TRBJ2-1, reads EAGVAQSPRYKIIEKRQSVAFWCNPISGHATLYWYQQILGQGPKLLIQFQNNGVVDDSQLPKDRFSAERLKGVDSTLKIQPAKLEDSAVYLCASSPYPTSGGVPGNEQFFGPGTRLTVL.

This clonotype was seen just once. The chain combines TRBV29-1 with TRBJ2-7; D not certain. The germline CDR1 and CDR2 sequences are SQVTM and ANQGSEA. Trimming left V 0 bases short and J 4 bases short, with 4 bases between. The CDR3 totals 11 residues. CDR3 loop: CSVEDRYEQYF. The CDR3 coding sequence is TGCAGCGTTGAAGACAGATACGAGCAGTACTTC.

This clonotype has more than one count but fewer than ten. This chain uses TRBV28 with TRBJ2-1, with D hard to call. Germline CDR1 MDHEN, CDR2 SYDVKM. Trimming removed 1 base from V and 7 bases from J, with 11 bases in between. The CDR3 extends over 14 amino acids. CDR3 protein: CASSLLSSWNEQFF. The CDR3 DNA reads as TGTGCCAGCAGTTTATTGTCTAGTTGGAATGAGCAGTTCTTC.

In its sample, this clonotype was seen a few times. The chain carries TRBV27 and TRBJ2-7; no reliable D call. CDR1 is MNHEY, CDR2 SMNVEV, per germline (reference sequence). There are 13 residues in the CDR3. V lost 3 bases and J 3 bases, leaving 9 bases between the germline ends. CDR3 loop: CASSLRQHYEQYF. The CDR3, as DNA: TGTGCCAGCAGTTTGCGGCAGCACTACGAGCAGTACTTC.

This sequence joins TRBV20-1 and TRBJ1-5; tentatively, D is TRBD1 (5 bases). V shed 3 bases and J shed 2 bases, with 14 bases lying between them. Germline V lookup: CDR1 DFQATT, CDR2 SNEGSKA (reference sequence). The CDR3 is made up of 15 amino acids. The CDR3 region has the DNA TGCAGTGCTAGGTTTTTAGGGGAAGGCAATCAGCCCCAGCATTTT. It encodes CSARFLGEGNQPQHF.

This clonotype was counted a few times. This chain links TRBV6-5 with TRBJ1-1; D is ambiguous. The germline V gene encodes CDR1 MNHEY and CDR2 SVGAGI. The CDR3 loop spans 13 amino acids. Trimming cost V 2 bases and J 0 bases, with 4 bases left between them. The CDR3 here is CASSYALNTEAFF. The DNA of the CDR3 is TGTGCCAGCAGTTACGCCCTGAACACTGAAGCTTTCTTT.

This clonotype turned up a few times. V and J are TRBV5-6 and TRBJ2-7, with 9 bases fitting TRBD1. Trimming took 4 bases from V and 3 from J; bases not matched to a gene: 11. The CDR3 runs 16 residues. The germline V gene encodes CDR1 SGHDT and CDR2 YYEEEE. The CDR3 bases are TGTGCCAGCAGCCCCCTCCGGGACAGGGTCGTCTACGAGCAGTACTTC. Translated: CASSPLRDRVVYEQYF.

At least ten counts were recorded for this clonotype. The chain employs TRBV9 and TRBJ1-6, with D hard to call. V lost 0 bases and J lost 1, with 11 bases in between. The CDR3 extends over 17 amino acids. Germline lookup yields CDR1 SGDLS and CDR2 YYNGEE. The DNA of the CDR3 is TGTGCCAGCAGCGTAGCCGATCGCAGTTCCTATAATTCACCCCTCCACTTT. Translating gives CASSVADRSSYNSPLHF.

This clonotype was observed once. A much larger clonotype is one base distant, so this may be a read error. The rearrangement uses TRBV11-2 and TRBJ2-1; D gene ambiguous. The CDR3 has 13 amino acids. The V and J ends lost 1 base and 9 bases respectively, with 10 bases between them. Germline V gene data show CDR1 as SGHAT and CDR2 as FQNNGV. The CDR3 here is CASSLGSFSEQFF. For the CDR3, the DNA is TGTGCCAGCAGCTTAGGGTCTTTCAGTGAGCAGTTCTTC.

CDR3 loop: CASSYPVQGPSTDTQYF. Written as DNA, the CDR3 is TGTGCCAGCAGTTATCCAGTACAGGGGCCTAGCACAGATACGCAGTATTTT. The gene calls are TRBV6-2 or TRBV6-3 and TRBJ2-3; 7 nucleotides line up with TRBD1. From germline, CDR1 is MNHEY and CDR2 SVGEGT. This CDR3 comprises 17 residues. After removal of 3 bases from V and 0 bases from J, the junction contained 9 bases not matched to a gene.

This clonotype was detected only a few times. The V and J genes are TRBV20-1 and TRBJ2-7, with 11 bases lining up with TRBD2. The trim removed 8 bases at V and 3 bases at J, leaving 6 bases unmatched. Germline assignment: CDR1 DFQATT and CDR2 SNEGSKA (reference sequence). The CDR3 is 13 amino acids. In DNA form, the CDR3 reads TGCAGTACGGAGACTAGCGGGGACTACGAGCAGTACTTC. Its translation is CSTETSGDYEQYF.

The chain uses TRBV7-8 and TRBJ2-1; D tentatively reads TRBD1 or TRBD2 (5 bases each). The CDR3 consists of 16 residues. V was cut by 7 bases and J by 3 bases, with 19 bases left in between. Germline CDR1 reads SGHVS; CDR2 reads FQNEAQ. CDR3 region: CASIHPGSGFYNEQFF. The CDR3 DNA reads TGTGCCAGCATCCACCCAGGGAGCGGATTCTACAATGAGCAGTTCTTC.

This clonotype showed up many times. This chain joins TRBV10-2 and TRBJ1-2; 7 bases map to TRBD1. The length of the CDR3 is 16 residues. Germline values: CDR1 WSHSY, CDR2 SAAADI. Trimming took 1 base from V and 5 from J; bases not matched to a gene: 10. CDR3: CASSELETGHPYGYTF. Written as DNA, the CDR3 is TGCGCCAGCAGTGAGTTGGAGACAGGGCATCCGTATGGCTACACCTTC.

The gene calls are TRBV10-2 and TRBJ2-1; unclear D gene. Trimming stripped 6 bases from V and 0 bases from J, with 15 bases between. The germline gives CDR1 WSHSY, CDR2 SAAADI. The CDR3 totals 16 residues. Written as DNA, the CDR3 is TGCGCCAGCAGCGACGGACCCGAGAGCTCCTACAATGAGCAGTTCTTC. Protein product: CASSDGPESSYNEQFF.

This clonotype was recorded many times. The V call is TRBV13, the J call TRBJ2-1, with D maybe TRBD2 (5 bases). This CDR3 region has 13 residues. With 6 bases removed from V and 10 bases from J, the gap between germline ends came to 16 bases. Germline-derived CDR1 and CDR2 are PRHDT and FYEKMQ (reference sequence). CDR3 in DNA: TGTGCCAGCAGTCGGGAAAGTTCCCGGGAGCAGTTCTTC. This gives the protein CASSRESSREQFF. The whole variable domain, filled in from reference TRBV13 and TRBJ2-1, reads AAGVIQSPRHLIKEKRETATLKCYPIPRHDTVYWYQQGPGQDPQFLISFYEKMQSDKGSIPDRFSAQQFSDYHSELNMSSLELGDSALYFCASSRESSREQFFGPGTRLTVL.

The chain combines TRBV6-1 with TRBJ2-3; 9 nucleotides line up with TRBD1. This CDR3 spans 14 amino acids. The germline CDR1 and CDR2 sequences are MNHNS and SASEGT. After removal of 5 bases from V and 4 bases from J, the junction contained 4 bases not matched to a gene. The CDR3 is CASSKGQGPDTQYF. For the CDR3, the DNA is TGTGCCAGCAGTAAGGGACAGGGCCCAGATACGCAGTATTTT.

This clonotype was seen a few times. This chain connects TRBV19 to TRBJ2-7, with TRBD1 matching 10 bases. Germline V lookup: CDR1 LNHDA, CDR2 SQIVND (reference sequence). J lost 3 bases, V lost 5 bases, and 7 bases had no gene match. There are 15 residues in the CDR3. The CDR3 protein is CASSFGQGVRYEQYF. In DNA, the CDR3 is TGTGCCAGTAGTTTTGGACAGGGGGTGCGCTACGAGCAGTACTTC.

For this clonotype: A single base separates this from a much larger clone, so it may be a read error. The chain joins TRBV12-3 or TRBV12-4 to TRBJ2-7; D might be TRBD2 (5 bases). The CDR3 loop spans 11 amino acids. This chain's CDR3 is CVSSLGNEQYF. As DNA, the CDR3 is TGTGTCAGCAGCCTCGGGAACGAGCAGTACTTC.

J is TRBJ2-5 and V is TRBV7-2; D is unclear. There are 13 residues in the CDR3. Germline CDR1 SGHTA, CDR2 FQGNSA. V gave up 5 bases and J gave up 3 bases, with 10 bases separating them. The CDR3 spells CASSPHPEETQYF. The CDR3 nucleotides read TGTGCCAGCAGCCCTCACCCAGAAGAGACCCAGTACTTC. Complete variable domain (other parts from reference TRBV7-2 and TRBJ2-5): GAGVSQSPSNKVTEKGKDVELRCDPISGHTALYWYRQSLGQGLEFLIYFQGNSAPDKSGLPSDRFSAERTGGSVSTLTIQRTQQEDSAVYLCASSPHPEETQYFGPGTRLLVL.

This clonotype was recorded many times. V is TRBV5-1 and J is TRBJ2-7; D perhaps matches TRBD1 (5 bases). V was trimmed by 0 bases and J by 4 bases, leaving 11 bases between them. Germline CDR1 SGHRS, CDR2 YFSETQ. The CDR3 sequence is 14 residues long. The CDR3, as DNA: TGCGCCAGCAGCTTGGTCGGACAACCTTACGAGCAGTACTTC. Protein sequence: CASSLVGQPYEQYF.